What follows are 27 T cell receptor beta chains derived from one specimen sequenced in a study of technical replicates of blood from several donors. Only in-frame clones appear in the TCRdb table, and some are missing; sequencing was by immunoSEQ multiplex PCR. The sample contains tens of thousands of clones, roughly four fifths of which appear only once. Input material: PBMCs. All receptors derive from a human donor in good health. Some clones in this sample may be carry-over from other donors' samples.

The chain combines TRBV6-5 with TRBJ1-5; 10 positions agree with TRBD1. The V gene end was trimmed by 4 bases and the J gene end by 2 bases; junction bases not matched to a gene: 2. Germline CDR1 and CDR2: MNHEY and SVGAGI. CDR3 size: 15 residues. The CDR3 protein is CASSSGQGGNQPQHF. The DNA of the CDR3 is TGTGCCAGCAGTTCCGGACAGGGGGGCAATCAGCCCCAGCATTTT.

The chain employs TRBV29-1 and TRBJ1-1; D is unclear. The CDR3 is 13 amino acids. V dropped 7 bases and J dropped 4 bases, with 16 bases sitting between them. Per germline, CDR1 SQVTM and CDR2 ANQGSEA. The CDR3 DNA is TGCAGCGGACTCGACGCGGAGTCCACTGAAGCTTTCTTT. This encodes CSGLDAESTEAFF.

The V call is TRBV7-3, the J call TRBJ1-2, with 8 bases lining up with TRBD1. This CDR3 region has 15 residues. J lost 8 bases, V lost 2 bases, and 10 bases had no gene match. Germline CDR1 is SGHTA and CDR2 is FQGTGA. The CDR3 sequence is CASSLAGQDPGGYTF. The CDR3 region has the DNA TGTGCCAGCAGCTTAGCGGGACAGGACCCCGGGGGCTACACCTTC.

This chain links TRBV18 with TRBJ2-3; perhaps TRBD2 as D (6 bases). There are 13 residues in the CDR3. The germline V gene encodes CDR1 KGHSH and CDR2 LQKENI. V was clipped by 6 bases and J by 4 bases, with 11 bases between them. The CDR3 is CASSRLVSDTQYF. The CDR3 DNA is TGTGCCAGCTCCCGACTAGTATCAGATACGCAGTATTTT. The entire variable domain, with the rest obtained from reference TRBV18 and TRBJ2-3, is as follows: NAGVMQNPRHLVRRRGQEARLRCSPMKGHSHVYWYRQLPEEGLKFMVYLQKENIIDESGMPKERFSAEFPKEGPSILRIQQVVRGDSAAYFCASSRLVSDTQYFGPGTRLTVL.

V is TRBV2 and J is TRBJ1-4; 8 nucleotides line up with TRBD1. Germline loops: CDR1 SNHLY, CDR2 FYNNEI. Trimming cost V 7 bases and J 8 bases; bases outside gene matches: 9. The CDR3 runs to 14 residues. The CDR3 coding sequence is TGTGCCAGCAAAACCGGGACAGGTGACGAAAAACTGTTTTTT. Amino acids: CASKTGTGDEKLFF.

CDR3 nucleotide sequence: TGCGGGGTAGCGGCCACCGGGGAGCTGTTTTTT. Translated, it gives CGVAATGELFF. The chain joins TRBV20-1 to TRBJ2-2, with D possibly being TRBD2 (6 bases). CDR1 is DFQATT and CDR2 is SNEGSKA in the germline V gene (reference sequence). This CDR3 is 11 amino acids long.

This chain connects TRBV4-2 to TRBJ1-3, with D hard to call. V dropped 0 bases and J dropped 0 bases, with 9 bases sitting between them. The CDR3 runs 16 residues. In germline, CDR1 is LGHNA, CDR2 YNFKEQ. The CDR3 reads CASSQDGINSGNTIYF. CDR3 in DNA: TGTGCCAGCAGCCAAGACGGGATAAACTCTGGAAACACCATATATTTT.

This clone was found a few times. The V and J genes are TRBV27 and TRBJ2-7; 10 nucleotides match TRBD1. The CDR3 has 14 residues. The trim removed 5 bases at V and 5 bases at J, leaving 6 bases unmatched. Germline CDR1 is MNHEY and CDR2 is SMNVEV (reference sequence). The CDR3 loop is CASSRRDRGNEQYF. The DNA for the CDR3 is TGTGCCAGCAGTCGACGGGACAGGGGAAACGAGCAGTACTTC.

In DNA form, the CDR3 reads TGTGCCAGCAGCGTAGGGGCTAGCGTATACAATGAGCAGTTCTTC. It translates to CASSVGASVYNEQFF. The gene calls are TRBV9 and TRBJ2-1, with a possible D match to TRBD2 (6 bases). There are 15 residues in the CDR3. Germline V CDR1 and CDR2: SGDLS, YYNGEE. V was clipped by 0 bases and J by 4 bases, with 11 bases between them.

The rearrangement uses TRBV30 and TRBJ2-2; D may be TRBD2 (5 bases). The CDR3 extends over 14 amino acids. Trimming removed 2 bases at V and 7 bases at J, with 14 bases between. Germline V gives CDR1 GTSNPN, CDR2 SVGIG (reference sequence). For the CDR3, the DNA is TGTGCCTGGAGTTCTGGAGGAATTGGCGGGGAGCTGTTTTTT. This translates into CAWSSGGIGGELFF.

V and J are TRBV9 and TRBJ2-7, with TRBD2 matching over 7 bases. The trim removed 0 bases at V and 2 bases at J, leaving 2 bases unmatched. In germline, CDR1 is SGDLS, CDR2 YYNGEE. CDR3 length equals 14 residues. In nucleotides, the CDR3 is TGTGCCAGCAGCGTAGCAAGCGGGACCTACGAGCAGTACTTC. Translated, it gives CASSVASGTYEQYF.

This clone was seen once. The rearrangement joins TRBV7-2 to TRBJ2-2; weak D call: TRBD2 (5 bases). This CDR3 contains 15 residues. CDR1 and CDR2 (germline): SGHTA, FQGNSA. Between the trimmed V and J ends, which lost 1 base and 3 bases, there was a span of 9 bases. CDR3 loop: CASSLGTLYTGELFF. In DNA, the CDR3 is TGTGCCAGCAGCTTAGGGACTCTATACACCGGGGAGCTGTTTTTT.

The gene calls are TRBV7-9 and TRBJ2-2, with TRBD2 as a possible D gene (6 bases). V lost 5 bases, J lost 2 bases, and 12 bases lay in between. This CDR3 has 15 amino acids. Germline CDR1 is SEHNR and CDR2 is FQNEAQ (reference sequence). CDR3 in DNA: TGTGCCAGCAGCACGGCGGGGCAAAACACCGGGGAGCTGTTTTTT. It codes for CASSTAGQNTGELFF. The variable domain in full, with the rest retrieved from reference TRBV7-9 and TRBJ2-2, is DTGVSQNPRHKITKRGQNVTFRCDPISEHNRLYWYRQTLGQGPEFLTYFQNEAQLEKSRLLSDRFSAERPKGSFSTLEIQRTEQGDSAMYLCASSTAGQNTGELFFGEGSRLTVL.

This clone was recorded a few times. The chain joins TRBV6-1 to TRBJ2-1, with TRBD2 matching over 16 bases. The V and J ends lost 4 bases and 0 bases, in that order; junction bases with no gene match: 6. The CDR3 runs to 19 residues. CDR1 and CDR2 from the germline V gene are MNHNS and SASEGT. In nucleotides, the CDR3 is TGTGCCAGCAGTGGGGGACTAGCGGGAGGGCGTAGCTCCTACAATGAGCAGTTCTTC. This translates into CASSGGLAGGRSSYNEQFF.

There are a few counts of this clone. This rearrangement joins TRBV10-1 to TRBJ2-1; TRBD2 is a possible D gene (5 bases). This CDR3 contains 15 residues. With 2 bases removed from V and 6 bases from J, the gap between germline ends came to 14 bases. Germline lookup yields CDR1 WNHNN and CDR2 SYGVQD (reference sequence). The CDR3 loop is CASSETSPSGNEQFF. The CDR3 bases are TGCGCCAGCAGTGAGACTAGTCCCTCCGGCAATGAGCAGTTCTTC.

The V gene is TRBV9, the J gene TRBJ1-1, with TRBD1 as a possible D gene (5 bases). Per the germline V gene, CDR1 is SGDLS and CDR2 is YYNGEE. V was trimmed by 0 bases and J by 4 bases, leaving 13 bases between them. The CDR3 covers 15 residues. Written as DNA, the CDR3 is TGTGCCAGCAGCGTAGGAAGGGGCAAGCCCACTGAAGCTTTCTTT. It encodes CASSVGRGKPTEAFF.

V is TRBV7-9 and J is TRBJ2-5, with 11 bases identical to TRBD1. The germline V gene encodes CDR1 SEHNR and CDR2 FQNEAQ (reference sequence). The CDR3 extends over 17 amino acids. Trimming at V came to 5 bases and at J to 4 bases, leaving 12 bases not matched to a gene. The CDR3 loop is CASSPARGTGGAETQYF. CDR3 in DNA: TGTGCCAGCAGCCCCGCAAGGGGGACAGGGGGGGCAGAGACCCAGTACTTC.

The chain uses TRBV29-1 and TRBJ1-1; no reliable D call. Per germline, CDR1 SQVTM and CDR2 ANQGSEA. The length of the CDR3 is 12 residues. The V and J ends lost 6 bases and 1 base respectively, with 9 bases between them. The CDR3 is CSVGLGNTEAFF. In nucleotides, the CDR3 is TGCAGCGTCGGACTGGGGAACACTGAAGCTTTCTTT.

The chain uses TRBV4-1 and TRBJ1-6; TRBD1 matches 10 bases. CDR3 length: 18 amino acids. V was pared by 0 bases and J by 10 bases, with 12 bases of the junction left unmatched. Germline-derived CDR1 and CDR2 are MGHRA and YSYEKL. DNA for the CDR3: TGCGCCAGCAGCCAAGATCGGTCCCGCGGGACAGGGGCCTCACCCCTCCACTTT. Protein: CASSQDRSRGTGASPLHF.

The gene calls are TRBV6-5 and TRBJ2-7, with D perhaps matching TRBD2 (6 bases). This CDR3 contains 15 residues. In germline, CDR1 is MNHEY, CDR2 SVGAGI. Trimming left V 6 bases short and J 0 bases short, with 15 bases between. The CDR3 DNA follows: TGTGCCAGCAGGAAAGACGGGGGAAGCTCCTACGAGCAGTACTTC. This translates into CASRKDGGSSYEQYF.

This chain connects TRBV10-3 to TRBJ1-1, with D perhaps matching TRBD1 (5 bases). Germline values: CDR1 ENHRY, CDR2 SYGVKD. This CDR3 region has 13 residues. The V and J ends lost 10 bases and 1 base respectively, with 13 bases between them. This CDR3 is CATFGTANTEAFF. The CDR3 DNA reads as TGTGCCACTTTTGGGACTGCGAACACTGAAGCTTTCTTT.

The V gene is TRBV7-9, the J gene TRBJ1-4; TRBD1 matches at 7 bases. Germline V lookup: CDR1 SEHNR, CDR2 FQNEAQ (reference sequence). V shed 5 bases, J shed 3 bases, and the junction held 9 bases outside the gene matches. This CDR3 comprises 16 residues. DNA for the CDR3: TGTGCCAGCAGCCAGGACAGGTCGCTAGCTAATGAAAAACTGTTTTTT. Residues: CASSQDRSLANEKLFF. The full variable domain, with the rest looked up from reference TRBV7-9 and TRBJ1-4, is DTGVSQNPRHKITKRGQNVTFRCDPISEHNRLYWYRQTLGQGPEFLTYFQNEAQLEKSRLLSDRFSAERPKGSFSTLEIQRTEQGDSAMYLCASSQDRSLANEKLFFGSGTQLSVL.

This clone was observed a single time. The chain has TRBV5-1 and TRBJ2-7; the D is unclear. There are 15 residues in the CDR3. Deletions cut 0 bases from V and 0 bases from J, with 10 bases between. Per germline, CDR1 SGHRS and CDR2 YFSETQ. DNA of the CDR3: TGCGCCAGCAGCTTGGCCGGCGGCTCCTCCTACGAGCAGTACTTC. This translates into CASSLAGGSSYEQYF.

The CDR3 protein is CASSLAGQGEETQYF. The DNA of the CDR3 is TGCGCCAGCAGCTTGGCTGGACAGGGGGAAGAGACCCAGTACTTC. The chain joins TRBV5-1 to TRBJ2-5; TRBD1 matches 10 bases. Germline V lookup: CDR1 SGHRS, CDR2 YFSETQ. The CDR3 length is 15 residues. The V segment lost 0 bases and the J segment 3 bases; nucleotides outside the gene matches: 2.

The chain uses TRBV11-2 and TRBJ1-4, with 9 bases matching TRBD1. The CDR3 consists of 15 residues. Germline V gene data show CDR1 as SGHAT and CDR2 as FQNNGV. V lost 4 bases, J lost 5 bases, and 5 bases stayed unmatched. CDR3: CASSSQTGGNEKLFF. For the CDR3, the DNA is TGTGCCAGCAGCTCGCAGACAGGGGGGAATGAAAAACTGTTTTTT.

The sample holds one count of this clone. This sequence joins TRBV9 and TRBJ2-7; D perhaps matches TRBD1 (6 bases). Germline V gives CDR1 SGDLS, CDR2 YYNGEE. The CDR3 runs 15 residues. The ends were cut back, 0 bases at V and 4 bases at J, with 14 bases in the middle. CDR3 DNA sequence: TGTGCCAGCAGCGTAGACCCAGGGGAACGATACGAGCAGTACTTC. It translates to CASSVDPGERYEQYF.

The chain recombines TRBV4-1 with TRBJ2-7; possible D gene TRBD2, 5 bases. The V end was cut by 8 bases, the J end by 0 bases, with 17 bases between. Germline CDR1 MGHRA, CDR2 YSYEKL. The CDR3 extends over 15 amino acids. The CDR3 loop reads CASSVGGDSSYEQYF. CDR3 nucleotide sequence: TGCGCCAGCTCCGTTGGAGGCGATAGCTCCTACGAGCAGTACTTC.